The 22 T cell receptor beta chains below were found in one sample sequenced in a study of blood T cell repertoires in COVID-19 (dated by TCRdb to about 2020). Receptors were amplified or captured by the immunoSEQ multiplex PCR assay. Drawn from immuneACCESS, this table holds only the in-frame rearrangements with V and J called that TCRdb kept. Clones are partly lost; checked studies trace under half to an unresolved V gene and leave the rest unexplained. Across this sample there are some 400,000 clones, with 70% to 90% seen only once. Over 2.5% of the sample is held by the ten biggest clonotypes. What was sequenced was peripheral blood. These TCRs come from a human donor in a cohort sampled during active COVID-19.

The chain combines TRBV5-1 with TRBJ2-5, with 9 positions matching TRBD2. The CDR3 is made up of 16 amino acids. The germline V gene has CDR1 SGHRS and CDR2 YFSETQ. The V gene end was trimmed by 2 bases and the J gene end by 0 bases; junction bases not matched to a gene: 5. CDR3 protein: CASSFLAGRNQETQYF. For the CDR3, the DNA is TGCGCCAGCAGCTTCCTAGCGGGAAGAAACCAAGAGACCCAGTACTTC.

This clone appeared a single time. This chain connects TRBV30 to TRBJ1-5, with D maybe TRBD1 (5 bases). This CDR3 comprises 14 residues. Germline-derived CDR1 and CDR2 are GTSNPN and SVGIG (reference sequence). Deletions cut 2 bases from V and 6 bases from J, with 14 bases between. The CDR3 region has the DNA TGTGCCTGGAGTAGGGGAGGGGAGAGTCAGCCCCAGCATTTT. Its translation: CAWSRGGESQPQHF. The variable domain in full, completed from reference TRBV30 and TRBJ1-5, reads SQTIHQWPATLVQPVGSPLSLECTVEGTSNPNLYWYRQAAGRGLQLLFYSVGIGQISSEVPQNLSASRPQDRQFILSSKKLLLSDSGFYLCAWSRGGESQPQHFGDGTRLSIL.

This sequence joins TRBV27 and TRBJ2-1, with 7 positions matching TRBD1. V shed 5 bases, J shed 3 bases, and the junction held 10 bases outside the gene matches. There are 16 residues in the CDR3. From germline, CDR1 is MNHEY and CDR2 SMNVEV (reference sequence). The DNA of the CDR3 is TGTGCCAGCAGTCCTCACAGGGGACCCTTCTACAATGAGCAGTTCTTC. Translated, it gives CASSPHRGPFYNEQFF.

This clone was counted a single time. The CDR3 DNA reads TGTGCCAGCAGTTCGGTGACAGGGGACCCCTACGAGCAGTACTTC. Translated: CASSSVTGDPYEQYF. This chain joins TRBV28 and TRBJ2-7, with TRBD1 matching 8 bases. J was trimmed by 2 bases and V by 4 bases; bases with no gene match: 7. The CDR3 contains 15 residues. Per germline, CDR1 MDHEN and CDR2 SYDVKM.

V usage is TRBV9 and J usage is TRBJ1-3; no definite D call. V shed 0 bases and J shed 9 bases, with 16 bases lying between them. The CDR3 is 15 amino acids. Germline CDR1 SGDLS, CDR2 YYNGEE. CDR3 sequence reads: CASSVDEAQLGTIYF. The CDR3 DNA reads TGTGCCAGCAGCGTAGACGAGGCCCAGCTGGGCACCATATATTTT.

The rearrangement joins TRBV10-1 to TRBJ1-4; 7 bases fit TRBD1. The CDR3 runs to 17 residues. Germline lookup yields CDR1 WNHNN and CDR2 SYGVQD (reference sequence). Trimming at V came to 8 bases and at J to 0 bases, leaving 12 bases not matched to a gene. CDR3 sequence: CASGLRQGAPTNEKLFF. The CDR3 DNA follows: TGCGCCAGCGGGCTTCGACAGGGAGCGCCAACTAATGAAAAACTGTTTTTT.

The chain is built from TRBV11-2 and TRBJ1-1; D is ambiguous. Germline V gives CDR1 SGHAT, CDR2 FQNNGV. The V end lost 2 bases, the J end lost 1 base, and 11 bases lay between the germline ends. The CDR3 length is 15 residues. CDR3 sequence: CASSLRGTSNTEAFF. Here the CDR3 DNA reads TGTGCCAGCAGCTTACGTGGCACCTCGAACACTGAAGCTTTCTTT.

The V and J genes are TRBV9 and TRBJ1-6; 7 bases are shared with TRBD1. Germline V gene sequence: CDR1 SGDLS, CDR2 YYNGEE. The CDR3 runs 14 residues. The V segment lost 3 bases and the J segment 8 bases; nucleotides outside the gene matches: 5. CDR3 amino acids: CASSADRTYSPLHF. CDR3 in DNA: TGTGCCAGCAGCGCGGACAGGACGTATTCACCCCTCCACTTT.

The rearrangement uses TRBV5-1 and TRBJ2-5, with D possibly being TRBD2 (5 bases). Germline-derived CDR1 and CDR2 are SGHRS and YFSETQ. The V gene lost 2 bases and the J gene lost 5 bases, with 16 bases spanning the gap. The CDR3 has 15 amino acids. The CDR3 sequence is CASSFDPSPLETQYF. CDR3 bases: TGCGCCAGCAGCTTTGATCCTAGCCCTCTGGAGACCCAGTACTTC. Full variable domain (outside the CDR3, taken from reference TRBV5-1 and TRBJ2-5): KAGVTQTPRYLIKTRGQQVTLSCSPISGHRSVSWYQQTPGQGLQFLFEYFSETQRNKGNFPGRFSGRQFSNSRSEMNVSTLELGDSALYLCASSFDPSPLETQYFGPGTRLLVL.

This chain uses TRBV3-1 (or the pseudogene TRBV3-2) with TRBJ1-3, with a tentative D call TRBD1 (5 bases). Germline loops: CDR1 LGHDT, CDR2 YNNKEL (reference sequence). V shed 7 bases and J shed 1 base, with 11 bases lying between them. The CDR3 loop spans 14 amino acids. The CDR3, as DNA: TGTGCCAGCACTCGGGGGGGGTCTGGAAACACCATATATTTT. Its protein product is CASTRGGSGNTIYF.

The chain is built from TRBV28 and TRBJ2-5; no clear D gene. V was shortened by 3 bases and J by 7 bases, with 18 bases between the two germline ends. CDR3 length: 15 residues. CDR1 MDHEN and CDR2 SYDVKM come from the germline V gene. This CDR3 is CASSFSSLKLGTQYF. CDR3 nucleotide sequence: TGTGCCAGCAGTTTTAGTTCTCTGAAACTCGGGACCCAGTACTTC.

V is TRBV13 and J is TRBJ1-3, with a tentative D call TRBD1 (6 bases). The CDR3 spans 16 residues. Trimming cost V 0 bases and J 1 base, with 10 bases left between them. Germline CDR1 is PRHDT and CDR2 is FYEKMQ (reference sequence). The CDR3 DNA reads as TGTGCCAGCAGCTTAGGTGGACAGCGATCTGGAAACACCATATATTTT. This sequence encodes CASSLGGQRSGNTIYF.

CDR3 coding DNA: TGTGCCAGCAGTCCCCGTAGAGAGACTGAAGCTTTCTTT. Its protein is CASSPRRETEAFF. The chain links TRBV12-3 or TRBV12-4 to TRBJ1-1, with no clear D. Between the trimmed V and J ends, which lost 5 bases and 5 bases, there was a span of 12 bases. CDR3 length: 13 amino acids.

The chain uses TRBV4-1 and TRBJ1-1; 8 bases match TRBD1. Germline trimming cut 4 bases from V and 4 bases from J; bases unmatched to any gene: 8. Germline V lookup: CDR1 MGHRA, CDR2 YSYEKL. The CDR3 is 15 residues long. The CDR3 region is CASSRGLQGGTEAFF. CDR3 coding DNA: TGCGCCAGCAGCCGGGGTTTACAGGGGGGCACTGAAGCTTTCTTT.

The chain is built from TRBV5-6 and TRBJ2-6; D is uncertain. Trimming removed 2 bases at V and 0 bases at J, with 6 bases between. CDR3 size: 15 residues. Germline V gives CDR1 SGHDT, CDR2 YYEEEE. The CDR3 loop is CASSFWSSGANVLTF. The CDR3 DNA sequence: TGTGCCAGCAGCTTTTGGAGCTCTGGGGCCAACGTCCTGACTTTC.

The chain carries TRBV5-5 and TRBJ1-1; D is perhaps TRBD1 (5 bases). The V gene lost 4 bases and the J gene lost 11 bases, with 18 bases spanning the gap. The CDR3 has 13 residues. CDR1 is SGHKS and CDR2 is YYEKEE in the germline V gene (reference sequence). The CDR3 sequence is CASSLLPGRDAFF. In DNA, the CDR3 is TGTGCCAGCAGCCTCCTCCCCGGGAGGGACGCTTTCTTT.

The V and J genes are TRBV13 and TRBJ2-5; D is ambiguous. Trimming pared 5 bases from V and 3 bases from J, leaving 7 bases between. The CDR3 is 12 residues long. Germline CDR1 is PRHDT and CDR2 is FYEKMQ (reference sequence). The CDR3 coding sequence is TGTGCCAGCAGCCAAGCTAAAGAGACCCAGTACTTC. The encoded protein is CASSQAKETQYF.

V and J are TRBV11-1 and TRBJ1-2; 8 bases line up with TRBD1. With V trimmed by 3 bases and J by 7 bases, 4 bases remained unmatched. The CDR3 runs to 13 residues. Germline CDR1 reads SGHAT; CDR2 reads FQDESV (reference sequence). The DNA for the CDR3 is TGTGCCAGCAGCTTGGACAGGGTTAGTGGCTACACCTTC. This encodes CASSLDRVSGYTF. Full variable domain (outside the CDR3, taken from reference TRBV11-1 and TRBJ1-2): EAEVAQSPRYKITEKSQAVAFWCDPISGHATLYWYRQILGQGPELLVQFQDESVVDDSQLPKDRFSAERLKGVDSTLKIQPAELGDSAMYLCASSLDRVSGYTFGSGTRLTVV.

This clone appeared a single time. The chain links TRBV4-2 to TRBJ1-5, with a tentative D call TRBD1 (6 bases). This CDR3 has 18 residues. Germline assignment: CDR1 LGHNA and CDR2 YNFKEQ. V was shortened by 0 bases and J by 7 bases, with 22 bases between the two germline ends. The CDR3 bases are TGTGCCAGCAGCCAAGATCAAGGGTCAGGGGATCCGAGGCAGCCCCAGCATTTT. This gives the protein CASSQDQGSGDPRQPQHF.

The rearrangement joins TRBV7-6 to TRBJ2-7, with D maybe TRBD2 (5 bases). Germline CDR1 SGHVS, CDR2 FNYEAQ. With 5 bases removed from V and 2 bases from J, the gap between germline ends came to 10 bases. The length of the CDR3 is 13 residues. CDR3 in amino acids: CASSVSGPYEQYF. For the CDR3, the DNA is TGTGCCAGCAGCGTAAGCGGCCCCTACGAGCAGTACTTC.

V and J are TRBV4-1 and TRBJ1-2; 8 nucleotides line up with TRBD1. This CDR3 has 18 residues. Germline CDR1 is MGHRA and CDR2 is YSYEKL. V shed 3 bases and J 7 bases; nucleotides not matched to a gene: 19. CDR3 nucleotides: TGCGCCAGCAGCCACCTCCAGGGACAGGCCATTATGGGGACTGGCTACACCTTC. Protein sequence: CASSHLQGQAIMGTGYTF.

V gene TRBV18 combines with J gene TRBJ2-7; 9 bases fit TRBD2. The trim removed 2 bases at V and 6 bases at J, leaving 17 bases unmatched. The germline V gene has CDR1 KGHSH and CDR2 LQKENI. This CDR3 spans 18 amino acids. The CDR3 DNA is TGTGCCAGCTCACCAAGCTTCGGTCGCGGGAGGGCCCATCTCGAGCAGTACTTC. This gives the protein CASSPSFGRGRAHLEQYF.